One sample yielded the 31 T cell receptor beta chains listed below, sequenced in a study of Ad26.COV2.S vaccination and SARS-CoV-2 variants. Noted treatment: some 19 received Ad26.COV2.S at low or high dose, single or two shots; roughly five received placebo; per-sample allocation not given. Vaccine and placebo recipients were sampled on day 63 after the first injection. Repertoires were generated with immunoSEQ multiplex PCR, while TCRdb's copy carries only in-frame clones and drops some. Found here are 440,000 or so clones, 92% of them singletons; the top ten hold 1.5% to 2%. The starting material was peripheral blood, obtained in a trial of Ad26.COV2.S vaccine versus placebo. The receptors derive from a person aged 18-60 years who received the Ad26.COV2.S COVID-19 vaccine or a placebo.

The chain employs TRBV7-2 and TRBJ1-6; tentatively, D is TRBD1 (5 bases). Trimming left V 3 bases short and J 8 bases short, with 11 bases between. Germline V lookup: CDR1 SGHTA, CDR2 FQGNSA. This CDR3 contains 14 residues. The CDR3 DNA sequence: TGTGCCAGCAGCTTGATTTGGGGGGATTCACCCCTCCACTTT. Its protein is CASSLIWGDSPLHF. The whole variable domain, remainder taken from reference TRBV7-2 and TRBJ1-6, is GAGVSQSPSNKVTEKGKDVELRCDPISGHTALYWYRQSLGQGLEFLIYFQGNSAPDKSGLPSDRFSAERTGGSVSTLTIQRTQQEDSAVYLCASSLIWGDSPLHFGNGTRLTVT.

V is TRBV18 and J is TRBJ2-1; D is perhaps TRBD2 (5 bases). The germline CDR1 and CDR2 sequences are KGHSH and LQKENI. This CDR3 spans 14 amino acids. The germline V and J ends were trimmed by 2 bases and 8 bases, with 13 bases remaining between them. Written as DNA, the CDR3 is TGTGCCAGCTCACCATTTACCCAGAGGGATGAGCAGTTCTTC. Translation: CASSPFTQRDEQFF.

CDR3 sequence: CASSQVGNTIYF. For the CDR3, the DNA is TGTGCCAGCAGTCAGGTTGGAAACACCATATATTTT. The chain couples TRBV28 to TRBJ1-3; no reliable D call. Germline lookup yields CDR1 MDHEN and CDR2 SYDVKM. V was cut by 5 bases and J by 3 bases, with 5 bases left in between. This CDR3 is built from 12 residues.

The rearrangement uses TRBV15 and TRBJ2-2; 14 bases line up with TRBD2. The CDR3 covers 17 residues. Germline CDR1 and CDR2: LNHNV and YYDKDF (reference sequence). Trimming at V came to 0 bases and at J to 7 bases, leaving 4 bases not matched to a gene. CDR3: CATSRDRTSGGIGELFF. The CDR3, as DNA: TGTGCCACCAGCAGAGATAGGACTAGCGGGGGGATCGGGGAGCTGTTTTTT.

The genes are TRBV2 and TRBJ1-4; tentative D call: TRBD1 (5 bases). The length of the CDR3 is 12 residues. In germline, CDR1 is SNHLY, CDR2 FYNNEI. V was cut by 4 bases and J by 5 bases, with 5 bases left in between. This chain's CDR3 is CASSGGNEKLFF. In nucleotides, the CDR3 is TGTGCCAGCAGTGGGGGGAATGAAAAACTGTTTTTT.

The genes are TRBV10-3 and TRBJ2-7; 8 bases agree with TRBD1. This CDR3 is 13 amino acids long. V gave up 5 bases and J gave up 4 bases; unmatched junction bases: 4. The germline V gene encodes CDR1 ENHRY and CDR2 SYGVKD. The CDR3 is CAISLDRAYEQYF. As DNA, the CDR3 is TGTGCCATCAGTTTGGACAGGGCATACGAGCAGTACTTC.

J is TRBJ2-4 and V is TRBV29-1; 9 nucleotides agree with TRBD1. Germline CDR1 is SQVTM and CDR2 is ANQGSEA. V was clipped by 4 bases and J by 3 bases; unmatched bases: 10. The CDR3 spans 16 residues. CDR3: CSVVRTGGSGKNIQYF. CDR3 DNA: TGCAGCGTTGTCCGAACAGGGGGCTCAGGCAAAAACATTCAGTACTTC.

The chain's CDR3 is CASSSRDRGANYGYTF. CDR3 nucleotide sequence: TGTGCCAGCAGCTCCCGCGACAGGGGCGCAAACTATGGCTACACCTTC. V is TRBV7-8 and J is TRBJ1-2; TRBD1 matches at 8 bases. Germline CDR1 SGHVS, CDR2 FQNEAQ. The CDR3 is made up of 16 amino acids. Losses at the gene ends were 4 bases for V and 2 bases for J; bases not matched to a gene: 9.

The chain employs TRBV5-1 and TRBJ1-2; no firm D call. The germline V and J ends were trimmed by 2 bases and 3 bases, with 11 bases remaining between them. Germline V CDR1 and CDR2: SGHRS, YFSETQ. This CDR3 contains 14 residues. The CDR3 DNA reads TGCGCCAGCAGCTTACGGACCCGGGACTATGGCTACACCTTC. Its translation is CASSLRTRDYGYTF.

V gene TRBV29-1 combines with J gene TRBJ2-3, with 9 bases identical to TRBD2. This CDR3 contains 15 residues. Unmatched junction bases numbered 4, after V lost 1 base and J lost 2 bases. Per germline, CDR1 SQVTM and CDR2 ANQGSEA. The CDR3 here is CSVEGLAGNTDTQYF. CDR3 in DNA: TGCAGCGTTGAAGGGCTAGCGGGGAACACAGATACGCAGTATTTT.

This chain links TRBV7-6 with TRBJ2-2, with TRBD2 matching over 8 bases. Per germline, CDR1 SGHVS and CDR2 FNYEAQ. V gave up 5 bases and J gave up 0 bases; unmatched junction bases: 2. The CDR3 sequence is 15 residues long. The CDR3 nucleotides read TGTGCCAGCAGCCCCGGGGGGGCGAACACCGGGGAGCTGTTTTTT. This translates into CASSPGGANTGELFF.

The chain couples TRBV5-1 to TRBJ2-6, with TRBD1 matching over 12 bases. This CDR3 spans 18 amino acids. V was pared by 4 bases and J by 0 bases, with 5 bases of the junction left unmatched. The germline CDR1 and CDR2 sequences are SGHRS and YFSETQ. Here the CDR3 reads CASSIGTGGFSGANVLTF. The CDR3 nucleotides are TGCGCCAGCAGCATAGGGACAGGGGGCTTCTCTGGGGCCAACGTCCTGACTTTC.

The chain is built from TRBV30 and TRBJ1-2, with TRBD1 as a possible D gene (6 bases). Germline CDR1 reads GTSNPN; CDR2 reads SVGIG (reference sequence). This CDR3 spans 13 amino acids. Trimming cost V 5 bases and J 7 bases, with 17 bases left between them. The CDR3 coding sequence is TGTGCCTGGGCCCCTGGGGGGCTGCGTGGCTACACCTTC. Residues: CAWAPGGLRGYTF. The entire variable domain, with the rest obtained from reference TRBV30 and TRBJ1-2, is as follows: SQTIHQWPATLVQPVGSPLSLECTVEGTSNPNLYWYRQAAGRGLQLLFYSVGIGQISSEVPQNLSASRPQDRQFILSSKKLLLSDSGFYLCAWAPGGLRGYTFGSGTRLTVV.

CDR3 DNA: TGTGCCAGCAGCGTTACTAGCGGGGGGGGTTTAAATGAGCAGTTCTTC. Translated, it gives CASSVTSGGGLNEQFF. The rearrangement uses TRBV9 and TRBJ2-1, with TRBD2 identical over 13 bases. There are 16 residues in the CDR3. With 2 bases clipped from V and 7 bases from J, the junction kept 6 bases outside the gene matches. Looked up from germline, CDR1 is SGDLS and CDR2 is YYNGEE.

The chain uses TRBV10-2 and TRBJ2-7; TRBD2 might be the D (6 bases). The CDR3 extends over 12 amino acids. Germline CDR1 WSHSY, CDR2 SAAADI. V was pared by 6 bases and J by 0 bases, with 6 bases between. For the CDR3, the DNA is TGCGCCAGCAGGCGGGGCTCCTACGAGCAGTACTTC. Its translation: CASRRGSYEQYF.

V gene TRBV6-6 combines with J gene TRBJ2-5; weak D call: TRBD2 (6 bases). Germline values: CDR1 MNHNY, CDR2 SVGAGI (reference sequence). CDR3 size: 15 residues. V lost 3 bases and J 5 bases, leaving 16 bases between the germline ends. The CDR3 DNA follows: TGTGCCAGCAGTTATTTCGGCGGGGCCGGGGAGACCCAGTACTTC. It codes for CASSYFGGAGETQYF.

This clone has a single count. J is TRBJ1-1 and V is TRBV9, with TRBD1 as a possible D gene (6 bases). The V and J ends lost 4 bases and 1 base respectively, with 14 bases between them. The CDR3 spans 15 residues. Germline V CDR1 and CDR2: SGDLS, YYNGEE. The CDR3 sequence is CASSPQGHRNTEAFF. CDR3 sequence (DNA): TGTGCCAGCAGCCCTCAGGGACATAGGAACACTGAAGCTTTCTTT. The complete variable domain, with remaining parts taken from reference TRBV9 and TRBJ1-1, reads DSGVTQTPKHLITATGQRVTLRCSPRSGDLSVYWYQQSLDQGLQFLIQYYNGEERAKGNILERFSAQQFPDLHSELNLSSLELGDSALYFCASSPQGHRNTEAFFGQGTRLTVV.

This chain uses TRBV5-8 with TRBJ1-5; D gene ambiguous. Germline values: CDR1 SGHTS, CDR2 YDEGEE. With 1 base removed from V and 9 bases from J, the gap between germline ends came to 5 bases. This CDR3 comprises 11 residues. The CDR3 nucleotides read TGTGCCAGCAGCTTGCTATGGCCCCAGCATTTT. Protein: CASSLLWPQHF.

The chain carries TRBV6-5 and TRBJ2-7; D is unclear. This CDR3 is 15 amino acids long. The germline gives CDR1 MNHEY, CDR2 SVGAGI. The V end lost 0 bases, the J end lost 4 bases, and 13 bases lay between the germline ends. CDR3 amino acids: CASSYSSTLRYEQYF. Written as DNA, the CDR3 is TGTGCCAGCAGTTACTCGAGCACTCTTCGGTACGAGCAGTACTTC.

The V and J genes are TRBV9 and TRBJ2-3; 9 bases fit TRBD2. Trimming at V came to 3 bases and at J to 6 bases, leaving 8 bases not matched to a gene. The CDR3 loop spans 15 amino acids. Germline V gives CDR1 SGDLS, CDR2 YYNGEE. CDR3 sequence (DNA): TGTGCCAGCAGCGCCCGCGGGGGGGGATTGGATACGCAGTATTTT. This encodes CASSARGGGLDTQYF.

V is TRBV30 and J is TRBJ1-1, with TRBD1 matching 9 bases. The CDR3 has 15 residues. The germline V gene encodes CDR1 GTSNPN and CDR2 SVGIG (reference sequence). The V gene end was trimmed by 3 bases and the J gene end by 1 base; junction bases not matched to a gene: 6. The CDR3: CAWRGQGTPNTEAFF. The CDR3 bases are TGTGCCTGGAGAGGACAGGGGACTCCGAACACTGAAGCTTTCTTT.

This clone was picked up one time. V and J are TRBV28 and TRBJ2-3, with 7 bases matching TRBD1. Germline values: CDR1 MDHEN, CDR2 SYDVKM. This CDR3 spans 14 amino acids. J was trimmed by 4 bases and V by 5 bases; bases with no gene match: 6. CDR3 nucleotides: TGTGCCAGCAGTACACCCACAGGGGCAGATACGCAGTATTTT. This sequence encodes CASSTPTGADTQYF.

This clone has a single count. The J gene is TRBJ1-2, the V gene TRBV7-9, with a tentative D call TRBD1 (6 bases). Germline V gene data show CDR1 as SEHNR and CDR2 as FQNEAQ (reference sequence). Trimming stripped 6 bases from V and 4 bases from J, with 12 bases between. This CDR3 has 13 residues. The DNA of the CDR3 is TGTGCCAGCAGACCCGGGACATCCTATGGCTACACCTTC. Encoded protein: CASRPGTSYGYTF.

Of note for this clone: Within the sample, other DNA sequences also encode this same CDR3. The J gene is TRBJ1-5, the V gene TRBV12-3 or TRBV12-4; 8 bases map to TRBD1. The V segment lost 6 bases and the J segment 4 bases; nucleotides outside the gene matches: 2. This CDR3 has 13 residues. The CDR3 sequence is CASRGQGNQPQHF. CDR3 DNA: TGTGCCAGCAGAGGACAGGGTAATCAGCCCCAGCATTTT.

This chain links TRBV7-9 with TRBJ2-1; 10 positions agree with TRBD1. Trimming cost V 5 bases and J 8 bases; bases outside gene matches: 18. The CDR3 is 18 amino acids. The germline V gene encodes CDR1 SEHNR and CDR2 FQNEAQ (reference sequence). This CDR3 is CASSIPRDRGNVLDEQFF. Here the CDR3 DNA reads TGTGCCAGCAGCATACCTAGGGACAGGGGTAACGTGCTGGATGAGCAGTTCTTC.

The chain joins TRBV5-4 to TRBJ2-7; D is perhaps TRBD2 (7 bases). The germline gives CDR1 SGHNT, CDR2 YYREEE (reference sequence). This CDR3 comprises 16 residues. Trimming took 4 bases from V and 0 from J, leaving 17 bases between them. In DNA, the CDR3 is TGTGCCAGCAGCCCGGGGGGCATGGAGAGCTCCTACGAGCAGTACTTC. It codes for CASSPGGMESSYEQYF.

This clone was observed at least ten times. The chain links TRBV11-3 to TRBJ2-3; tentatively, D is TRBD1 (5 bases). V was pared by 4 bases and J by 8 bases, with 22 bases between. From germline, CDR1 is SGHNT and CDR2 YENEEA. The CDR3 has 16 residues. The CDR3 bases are TGTGCCAGCAGCTCAGGGCTAGGGGCACTTTTCGGTACGCAGTATTTT. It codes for CASSSGLGALFGTQYF.

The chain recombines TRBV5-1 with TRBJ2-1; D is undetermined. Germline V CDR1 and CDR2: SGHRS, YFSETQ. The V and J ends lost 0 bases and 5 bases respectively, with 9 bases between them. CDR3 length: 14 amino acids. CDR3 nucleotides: TGCGCCAGCAGCTTGGCCCCTGGGAACAATGAGCAGTTCTTC. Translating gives CASSLAPGNNEQFF.

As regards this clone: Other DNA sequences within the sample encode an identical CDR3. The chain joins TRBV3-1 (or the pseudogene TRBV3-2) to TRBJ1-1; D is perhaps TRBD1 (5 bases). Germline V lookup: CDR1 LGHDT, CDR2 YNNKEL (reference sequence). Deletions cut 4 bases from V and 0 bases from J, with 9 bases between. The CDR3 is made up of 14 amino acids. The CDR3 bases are TGTGCCAGCAGCCCGGGACTTATGAACACTGAAGCTTTCTTT. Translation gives CASSPGLMNTEAFF.

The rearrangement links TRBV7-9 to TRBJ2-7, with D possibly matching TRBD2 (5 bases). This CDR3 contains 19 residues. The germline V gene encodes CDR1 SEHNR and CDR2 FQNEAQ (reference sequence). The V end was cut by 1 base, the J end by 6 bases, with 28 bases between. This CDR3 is CASSLGSLAAGRRSFEQYF. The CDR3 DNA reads TGTGCCAGCAGCTTAGGGTCGTTGGCAGCCGGTAGGAGGTCGTTCGAGCAGTACTTC.

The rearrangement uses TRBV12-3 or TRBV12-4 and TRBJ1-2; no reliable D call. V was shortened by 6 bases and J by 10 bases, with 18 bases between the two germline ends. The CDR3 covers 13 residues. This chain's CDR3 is CASSPGGSLDYTF. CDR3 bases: TGTGCCAGCAGCCCCGGTGGGTCGCTAGACTACACCTTC.